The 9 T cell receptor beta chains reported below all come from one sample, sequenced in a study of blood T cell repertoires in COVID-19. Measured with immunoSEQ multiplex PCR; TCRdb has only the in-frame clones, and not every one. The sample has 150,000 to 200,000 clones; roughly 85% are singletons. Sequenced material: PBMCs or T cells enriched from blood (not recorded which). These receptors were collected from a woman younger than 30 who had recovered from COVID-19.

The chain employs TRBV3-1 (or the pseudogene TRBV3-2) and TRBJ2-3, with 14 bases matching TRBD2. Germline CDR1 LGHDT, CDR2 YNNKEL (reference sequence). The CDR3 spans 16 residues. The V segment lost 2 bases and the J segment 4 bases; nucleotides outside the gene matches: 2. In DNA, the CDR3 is TGTGCCAGCAGCCAAAAGACTAGCGGGAGGGCAGATACGCAGTATTTT. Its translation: CASSQKTSGRADTQYF.

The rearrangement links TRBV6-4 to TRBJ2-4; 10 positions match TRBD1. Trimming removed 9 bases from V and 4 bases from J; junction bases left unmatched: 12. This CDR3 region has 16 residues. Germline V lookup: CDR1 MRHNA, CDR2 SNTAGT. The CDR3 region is CARPGQGHLEKNIQYF. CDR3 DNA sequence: TGTGCCAGGCCGGGACAGGGGCATCTCGAGAAAAACATTCAGTACTTC.

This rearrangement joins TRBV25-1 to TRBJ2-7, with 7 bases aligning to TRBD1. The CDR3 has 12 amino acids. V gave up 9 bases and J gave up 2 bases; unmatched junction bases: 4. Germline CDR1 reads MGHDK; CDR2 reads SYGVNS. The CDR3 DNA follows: TGTGCCAGGTCCCAGGGGGCCTACGAGCAGTACTTC. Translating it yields CARSQGAYEQYF.

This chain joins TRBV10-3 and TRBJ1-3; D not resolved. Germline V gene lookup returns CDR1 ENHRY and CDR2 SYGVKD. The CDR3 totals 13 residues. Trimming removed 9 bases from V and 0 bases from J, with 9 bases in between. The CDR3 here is CAITANSGNTIYF. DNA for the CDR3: TGTGCCATTACAGCAAACTCTGGAAACACCATATATTTT.

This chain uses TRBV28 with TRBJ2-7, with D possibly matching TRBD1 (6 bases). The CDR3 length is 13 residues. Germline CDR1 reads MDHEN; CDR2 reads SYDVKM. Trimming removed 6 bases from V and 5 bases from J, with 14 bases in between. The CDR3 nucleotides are TGTGCCAGCAGGGCGTCAGGGGTGGACGAGCAGTACTTC. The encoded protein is CASRASGVDEQYF.

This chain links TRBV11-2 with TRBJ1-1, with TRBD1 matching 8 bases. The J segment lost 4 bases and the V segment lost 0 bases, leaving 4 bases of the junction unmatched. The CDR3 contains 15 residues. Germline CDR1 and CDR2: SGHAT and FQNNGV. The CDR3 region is CASSLDQGAGTEAFF. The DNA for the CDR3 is TGTGCCAGCAGCTTAGACCAGGGGGCGGGCACTGAAGCTTTCTTT. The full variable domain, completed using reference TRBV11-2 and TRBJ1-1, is EAGVAQSPRYKIIEKRQSVAFWCNPISGHATLYWYQQILGQGPKLLIQFQNNGVVDDSQLPKDRFSAERLKGVDSTLKIQPAKLEDSAVYLCASSLDQGAGTEAFFGQGTRLTVV.

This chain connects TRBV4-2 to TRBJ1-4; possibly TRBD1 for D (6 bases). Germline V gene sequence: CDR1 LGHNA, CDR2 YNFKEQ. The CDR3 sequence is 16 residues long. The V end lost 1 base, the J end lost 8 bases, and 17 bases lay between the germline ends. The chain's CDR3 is CASSQAPARGNEKLFF. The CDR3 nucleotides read TGTGCCAGCAGCCAAGCCCCCGCCAGGGGAAACGAAAAACTGTTTTTT.

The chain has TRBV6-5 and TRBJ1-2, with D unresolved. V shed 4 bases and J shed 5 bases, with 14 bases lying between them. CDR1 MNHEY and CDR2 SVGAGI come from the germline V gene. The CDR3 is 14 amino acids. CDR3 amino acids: CASSSTGGSYGYTF. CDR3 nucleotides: TGTGCCAGCAGTTCCACGGGCGGGAGTTATGGCTACACCTTC.

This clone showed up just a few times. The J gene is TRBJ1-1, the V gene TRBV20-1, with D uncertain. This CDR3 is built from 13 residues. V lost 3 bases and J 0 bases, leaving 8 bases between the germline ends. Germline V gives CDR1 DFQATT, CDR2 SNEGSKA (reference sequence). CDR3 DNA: TGCAGTGCTAGTTTTTCGGTGAACACTGAAGCTTTCTTT. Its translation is CSASFSVNTEAFF.